This record looks at one T cell receptor (beta chain) sequence and its context. No antigen is known for it. The sample is drawn from a study of T cell responses to AZD1222 COVID-19 vaccine. Profiled with immunoSEQ multiplex PCR; TCRdb holds only in-frame clones, not every one. The top ten clones hold roughly 1.7% of a sample with 150,000 to 200,000 clones, roughly 94% of them seen once. Study-wide results and limits: Nearly half of spike-specific TCRs reportedly target variant regions that are unmutated in the B.1.351 and B.1.1.7 variants. Sampled repertoires all dated from after the peak T cell response. Most donors were white British and more were female, and clonal diversity was possibly underestimated. The number of AZD1222 recipients seropositive at baseline was only 5 to 7.

Germline values: CDR1 MGHRA, CDR2 YSYEKL. The CDR3 consists of 15 residues. V shed 0 bases and J shed 2 bases, with 11 bases lying between them. The sequence was obtained from an adult who received the AZD1222 COVID-19 vaccine. Sequences were derived from peripheral blood, sampled 28 days after the second AZD1222 dose. This chain links TRBV4-1 with TRBJ2-7, with D perhaps matching TRBD2 (5 bases). As DNA, the CDR3 is TGCGCCAGCAGCCAAGAACCGGGATCTACCTACGAGCAGTACTTC. Its translation: CASSQEPGSTYEQYF.